This is a list of T cell receptor beta chains from one sample in a study of blood T cell repertoires in COVID-19. The method was immunoSEQ multiplex PCR; TCRdb's version includes in-frame clones alone and lacks a portion of them. In the table there are about 56,000 clones, roughly 90% of which are singletons. Sequencing was performed on peripheral blood. These receptors came from a human donor in a cohort sampled during active COVID-19. The CDR3 runs from the conserved cysteine through the conserved F or W. A D gene is named only where the DNA matches it firmly. Only some rows state a clone size, as once, few, many or a class for expanded clones.

DNA: TGCGCCAGCAGCCTCGGACAGGGGGCGCGAAATTCACCCCTCCACTTT
CDR3: CASSLGQGARNSPLHF
D: TRBD1
V: TRBV4-1
size: few
J: TRBJ1-6

DNA: TGCAGTGCTAGTACCGGGACTAGGAATTACAATGAGCAGTTCTTC
CDR3: CSASTGTRNYNEQFF
D: TRBD2
V: TRBV20-1
size: -
J: TRBJ2-1

DNA: TGCGCCAGCACTGGGGGGGCCTCTGGGGCCAACGTCCTGACTTTC
CDR3: CASTGGASGANVLTF
D: -
V: TRBV5-1
size: -
J: TRBJ2-6

DNA: TGTGCCAGCAGTTTCTCGGCGGGCTATGGCTACACCTTC
CDR3: CASSFSAGYGYTF
D: -
V: TRBV27
size: -
J: TRBJ1-2

DNA: TGTGCCAGCAGTGAAGGGGGGGACGGCCTCTACGAGCAGTACTTC
CDR3: CASSEGGDGLYEQYF
D: -
V: TRBV2
size: once
J: TRBJ2-7

DNA: TGTGCCAGCAGCCCTCGGGTTGGGGGGCGGGGGGCCCGCTACATCAATGAGCAGTTCTTC
CDR3: CASSPRVGGRGARYINEQFF
D: TRBD2
V: TRBV9
size: -
J: TRBJ2-1

DNA: TGTGCCAGCAGCTTGGACAGGTTAGAGGAGACCCAGTACTTC
CDR3: CASSLDRLEETQYF
D: TRBD1
V: TRBV7-9
size: few
J: TRBJ2-5

DNA: TGTGCCAGCAGTCCCTGGACTAGCGGGGGAATAAGAACAGATACGCAGTATTTT
CDR3: CASSPWTSGGIRTDTQYF
D: TRBD2
V: TRBV6-2/TRBV6-3
size: once
J: TRBJ2-3

DNA: TGTGCCAGCAGCAGCCCTCGTACAGGGAACCACTACGAGCAGTACTTC
CDR3: CASSSPRTGNHYEQYF
D: -
V: TRBV21-1
size: -
J: TRBJ2-7

DNA: TGTGCCAGCAGGGTGGCGGGGGGAGGTGAGACCCAGTACTTC
CDR3: CASRVAGGGETQYF
D: TRBD2
V: TRBV28
size: -
J: TRBJ2-5

DNA: TGCGCCAGCAGCTTCTTAGCGGGGGCCAGCACAGATACGCAGTATTTT
CDR3: CASSFLAGASTDTQYF
D: TRBD2
V: TRBV5-1
size: -
J: TRBJ2-3

DNA: TGTGCCAGCAGCCAAGCGCCTAGTCGCACAGATACGCAGTATTTT
CDR3: CASSQAPSRTDTQYF
D: -
V: TRBV3-1/TRBV3-2
size: -
J: TRBJ2-3

DNA: TGTGCCAGCAGCTTAGATACAGGGGGCCAAAACTATGGCTACACCTTC
CDR3: CASSLDTGGQNYGYTF
D: TRBD1
V: TRBV7-9
size: -
J: TRBJ1-2

DNA: TGCGCCAGCAGCCACAAAGCGACAGGGGATAGCAATCAGCCCCAGCATTTT
CDR3: CASSHKATGDSNQPQHF
D: TRBD1
V: TRBV4-3
size: once
J: TRBJ1-5

DNA: TGTGCCACACTCGTACGGGAAGGGGGCTATACTGAAGCTTTCTTT
CDR3: CATLVREGGYTEAFF
D: TRBD1
V: TRBV19
size: -
J: TRBJ1-1

DNA: TGTGCCAGCAGCCAAGGGGGGGGGATTTACAATGAGCAGTTCTTC
CDR3: CASSQGGGIYNEQFF
D: TRBD2
V: TRBV3-1/TRBV3-2
size: -
J: TRBJ2-1

DNA: TGTGCCAGTACCTCGGACAGATTATTACGTAACTCTGAAGCTTTCTTT
CDR3: CASTSDRLLRNSEAFF
D: -
V: TRBV19
size: -
J: TRBJ1-1

DNA: TGTGCCAGTAGGACCGGGACAGGGCAAAACTCTGGAAACACCATATATTTT
CDR3: CASRTGTGQNSGNTIYF
D: TRBD1
V: TRBV19
size: -
J: TRBJ1-3

DNA: TGTGCCAGCAGCCGGGGGTCCGGGGAGCTGTTTTTT
CDR3: CASSRGSGELFF
D: -
V: TRBV12-3/TRBV12-4
size: -
J: TRBJ2-2

DNA: TGTGCCAGCAGCCCCCAACAGGGAACTGAAGCTTTCTTT
CDR3: CASSPQQGTEAFF
D: -
V: TRBV7-8
size: -
J: TRBJ1-1

DNA: TGTGCCAGCGGGCGTTGGAAGGGCTACACCTTC
CDR3: CASGRWKGYTF
D: -
V: TRBV2
size: -
J: TRBJ1-2

DNA: TGTGCCAGCAGACGACCGGGACTAGCAGGAACAGATACGCAGTATTTT
CDR3: CASRRPGLAGTDTQYF
D: TRBD2
V: TRBV5-5
size: -
J: TRBJ2-3

DNA: TGTGCCATCAGTGGGGTTGGAGTTGGCTCAACAAACGCTGAAGCTTTCTTT
CDR3: CAISGVGVGSTNAEAFF
D: -
V: TRBV10-3
size: -
J: TRBJ1-1

DNA: TGTGCCAGCAGCTTAGGGGAGAAATACGAGCAGTACTTC
CDR3: CASSLGEKYEQYF
D: -
V: TRBV7-8
size: -
J: TRBJ2-7

DNA: TGTGCCAGCGGCGGACAGACCGCCTACGAGCAGTACTTC
CDR3: CASGGQTAYEQYF
D: -
V: TRBV6-5
size: -
J: TRBJ2-7

DNA: TGTGCCAGCAGCCCGGGGCGGGAGGGGGGCTACACCTTC
CDR3: CASSPGREGGYTF
D: -
V: TRBV7-8
size: -
J: TRBJ1-2

DNA: TGTGCCAGTAGATTGGGAGCGGGGGACTATGGCTACACCTTC
CDR3: CASRLGAGDYGYTF
D: -
V: TRBV19
size: -
J: TRBJ1-2

DNA: TGTGCCAGCAGCCTAGCGGGGGAAGGGGCGGATCAGCAGTTCTTC
CDR3: CASSLAGEGADQQFF
D: TRBD2
V: TRBV6-2/TRBV6-3
size: -
J: TRBJ2-1

DNA: TGTGCCAGCAGTTTCCGCAGGGGCTACGAGCAGTACTTC
CDR3: CASSFRRGYEQYF
D: -
V: TRBV12-3/TRBV12-4
size: -
J: TRBJ2-7